This passage covers 5 T cell receptor beta chains from one sample sequenced in a study of cytomegalovirus exposure and HLA in healthy donors listed by TCRdb under 2017. To prepare the library, the immunoSEQ multiplex PCR assay was applied. A mixture of 60 forward primers for TCR Vbeta segments and 13 reverse primers for TCR Jbeta segments was used in the multiplex PCR. The clones in this table, taken by TCRdb from immuneACCESS, are in-frame only. Not every clone is retained; where verified, under half of the shortfall comes from an unresolved V gene, and the cause of the rest is unknown. The sample table lists around 150,000 clones, around four fifths of them with a count of one. Jointly, the top ten make up roughly 7.5% of the sample. Material for sequencing was PBMCs. These receptors were obtained from a male donor in good health and CMV-seropositive.

As regards this clone: In the same sample, other DNA sequences code for this CDR3. The chain couples TRBV19 to TRBJ2-7; 8 bases agree with TRBD1. J was trimmed by 1 base and V by 3 bases; bases with no gene match: 2. The CDR3 is made up of 14 amino acids. CDR1 is LNHDA and CDR2 is SQIVND in the germline V gene (reference sequence). DNA for the CDR3: TGTGCCAGTAGTATTGGGACAGGATCCTACGAGCAGTACTTC. Protein: CASSIGTGSYEQYF.

To note about this clone: Germline is not matched at one junction end, which may reflect a read error. The chain carries TRBV7-9 and TRBJ1-2; D call uncertain. Per germline, CDR1 SEHNR and CDR2 FQNEAQ (reference sequence). The CDR3 contains 12 residues. The CDR3 bases are TGTTCCAGCAGCAGCCTCGGGAGAGGCTACACCTTC. It specifies CSSSSLGRGYTF. The variable domain in full, completed from reference TRBV7-9 and TRBJ1-2, reads DTGVSQNPRHKITKRGQNVTFRCDPISEHNRLYWYRQTLGQGPEFLTYFQNEAQLEKSRLLSDRFSAERPKGSFSTLEIQRTEQGDSAMYLCSSSSLGRGYTFGSGTRLTVV.

This chain uses TRBV28 with TRBJ2-3; tentatively, D is TRBD2 (5 bases). Trimming shortened V by 6 bases and J by 0 bases, and 13 bases separated the two germline ends. The CDR3 sequence is 15 residues long. The germline V gene has CDR1 MDHEN and CDR2 SYDVKM. The CDR3: CASRGLWTSTDTQYF. The CDR3 coding sequence is TGTGCCAGCAGAGGACTCTGGACGAGCACAGATACGCAGTATTTT.

The chain uses TRBV10-2 and TRBJ2-3; 8 bases match TRBD2. The CDR3 runs to 17 residues. The J segment lost 0 bases and the V segment lost 4 bases, leaving 9 bases of the junction unmatched. Germline assignment: CDR1 WSHSY and CDR2 SAAADI. The CDR3 loop reads CASSVRAGGPSTDTQYF. The CDR3 DNA reads TGCGCCAGCAGTGTCCGGGCGGGGGGTCCTAGCACAGATACGCAGTATTTT.

CDR3 region: CASENSGYTF. The CDR3 region has the DNA TGTGCCAGTGAGAATTCTGGCTACACCTTC. This chain connects TRBV7-9 to TRBJ1-2; unclear D gene. Germline values: CDR1 SEHNR, CDR2 FQNEAQ (reference sequence). V gave up 9 bases and J gave up 7 bases, with 9 bases separating them. CDR3 length: 10 amino acids.